Below, 20 T cell receptor beta chains from the same sample are listed, as sequenced in a study of synovial regulatory T cells in juvenile arthritis (dated by TCRdb to between 2015 and 2017). Library preparation employed the immunoSEQ multiplex PCR assay. The immuneACCESS repertoire file appears here via TCRdb, limited to in-frame rearrangements. These files lack a portion of the clones; in checked studies, under half of the deficit traces to unresolved V genes, and the cause of the others is not known. The sample's own table lists 7,500 to 10,000 clones. The ten largest clonotypes hold less than 1% of the sample. Sequencing was done on a sample of Treg cells from blood. The label giving this sample's cell subset or site can be read as: remaining (HLA-DR-negative) circulating blood Treg cells. The receptors here all came from a donor aged 2-35 years with juvenile idiopathic arthritis.

V and J are TRBV6-1 and TRBJ1-1; checking the TCRdb D call of TRBD1 is not possible without DNA. CDR3 size: 13 residues. DNA is not on record. CDR1 is MNHNS and CDR2 is SASEGT in the germline V gene. CDR3: CASSRQLNTEAFF.

The rearrangement joins TRBV7-9 to TRBJ1-5; TCRdb gives TRBD1 as the D gene, but with no DNA this cannot be confirmed. The CDR3 consists of 16 residues. Nucleotide data are not available. Germline-derived CDR1 and CDR2 are SEHNR and FQNEAQ (reference sequence). CDR3 residues: CASSSRDRDGNQPQHF.

The chain has TRBV27 and TRBJ1-5. The V gene's germline CDR1 is MNHEY and CDR2 SMNVEV (reference sequence). The CDR3 extends over 13 amino acids. The nucleotide record is missing. CDR3 residues: CASSLHWNQPQHF.

This chain joins TRBV18 and TRBJ1-1; TCRdb's assignment of TRBD1 cannot be checked, as there is no DNA. Germline V gene data show CDR1 as KGHSH and CDR2 as LQKENI. The length of the CDR3 is 14 residues. DNA is not recorded here. This chain's CDR3 is CATRQGGRNTEAFF.

The chain links TRBV7-9 to TRBJ1-1; with no DNA, the TCRdb D assignment of TRBD1 cannot be verified. Germline V lookup: CDR1 SEHNR, CDR2 FQNEAQ (reference sequence). The CDR3 sequence is 13 residues long. Only the protein is on record. CDR3 amino acids: CASSFTGDTEAFF.

The rearrangement links TRBV28 to TRBJ2-6; checking the TCRdb D call of TRBD1 is not possible without DNA. Germline V gene lookup returns CDR1 MDHEN and CDR2 SYDVKM. The length of the CDR3 is 15 residues. Nucleotide data are not available. CDR3 amino acids: CASSATGAGANVLTF. Variable domain in full (rest from reference TRBV28 and TRBJ2-6): DVKVTQSSRYLVKRTGEKVFLECVQDMDHENMFWYRQDPGLGLRLIYFSYDVKMKEKGDIPEGYSVSREKKERFSLILESASTNQTSMYLCASSATGAGANVLTFGAGSRLTVL.

The chain employs TRBV19 and TRBJ1-5. The CDR3 is made up of 13 amino acids. The protein alone is recorded here. The V gene's germline CDR1 is LNHDA and CDR2 SQIVND (reference sequence). CDR3 protein: CASRGRAGKPQHF.

The chain combines TRBV7-2 with TRBJ1-1; as DNA is missing, the TRBD1 call by TCRdb cannot be tested. Germline assignment: CDR1 SGHTA and CDR2 FQGNSA. This CDR3 has 13 residues. The nucleotide record is missing. The CDR3 reads CASRQAGGTEAFF.

The V and J genes are TRBV5-6 and TRBJ1-1; TCRdb indicates TRBD1, and absent DNA this call remains unverified. CDR3 length: 13 residues. No DNA has been recorded. Germline CDR1 reads SGHDT; CDR2 reads YYEEEE. The CDR3 sequence is CASRQQGRTEAFF.

The V gene is TRBV19, the J gene TRBJ2-1. The CDR3 covers 14 residues. A DNA sequence was not provided. Germline loops: CDR1 LNHDA, CDR2 SQIVND (reference sequence). CDR3 sequence: CASSIVAGTSEQFF.

This chain connects TRBV4-1 to TRBJ1-2; TCRdb reports TRBD1, a call that lacks DNA to check it against. Germline assignment: CDR1 MGHRA and CDR2 YSYEKL. The CDR3 spans 15 residues. No DNA was logged. The CDR3 is CASSQQQGDSVGYTF.

The chain carries TRBV19 and TRBJ2-7; the D call of TRBD1 rests on TCRdb alone, since no DNA is present to check it. The length of the CDR3 is 13 residues. The protein alone is recorded here. Germline CDR1 LNHDA, CDR2 SQIVND (reference sequence). The CDR3 protein is CASSVDSPYEQYF.

The CDR3 region is CASSYASINTGELFF. The chain is built from TRBV6-5 and TRBJ2-2; TCRdb selects TRBD2, and the lack of DNA leaves this call unchecked. This CDR3 comprises 15 residues. DNA is not recorded here. Germline V lookup: CDR1 MNHEY, CDR2 SVGAGI.

The chain carries TRBV19 and TRBJ2-7; TCRdb gives TRBD2 as the D gene, but with no DNA this cannot be confirmed. The CDR3 contains 16 residues. Only the protein sequence is given. Germline assignment: CDR1 LNHDA and CDR2 SQIVND (reference sequence). CDR3 region: CASSIAHGGSPYEQYF.

The V and J genes are TRBV19 and TRBJ1-3. CDR1 is LNHDA and CDR2 is SQIVND in the germline V gene (reference sequence). This CDR3 contains 13 residues. The DNA is unrecorded. CDR3 loop: CASSRVPPGTIYF.

V is TRBV2 and J is TRBJ1-2. The CDR3 runs to 13 residues. The protein alone is recorded here. The V gene's germline CDR1 is SNHLY and CDR2 FYNNEI. The chain's CDR3 is CASSEQPGYGYTF.

CDR3 loop: CASSEPANTEAFF. This chain links TRBV27 with TRBJ1-1. In germline, CDR1 is MNHEY, CDR2 SMNVEV (reference sequence). The CDR3 has 13 residues. No DNA sequence was recorded.

The chain couples TRBV5-1 to TRBJ2-4; no DNA is available, so the TRBD2 call from TCRdb remains unchecked. This CDR3 comprises 19 residues. A DNA sequence was not provided. The germline CDR1 and CDR2 sequences are SGHRS and YFSETQ. CDR3 residues: CASSLGSSSGRAPKNIQYF.

This chain joins TRBV19 and TRBJ2-1; TCRdb outputs TRBD2, but without DNA this stays unchecked. Per germline, CDR1 LNHDA and CDR2 SQIVND (reference sequence). This CDR3 spans 19 amino acids. The DNA is not on file. The CDR3 loop is CASSTGLAGVYHSYNEQFF.

The chain couples TRBV6-6 to TRBJ1-1; TCRdb designates TRBD1, a call that cannot be tested without DNA. Germline assignment: CDR1 MNHNY and CDR2 SVGAGI (reference sequence). The CDR3 loop spans 13 amino acids. A DNA sequence was not provided. CDR3 amino acids: CASSYAGNTEAFF.